Described below is a single T cell receptor beta chain sequence and its context. The sample comes from a study of T-cell memory formation after mild COVID-19. 5'RACE with constant-segment primers yielded barcoded, UMI-tagged TCR alpha and TCR beta cDNA libraries. From the 5' RACE reads, TCRdb called clonotypes with MiXCR, one entry per CDR3 protein. The sample gives about 340,000 distinct CDR3 sequences, approximately 15% of which show up once; 20% to 25% is in the top ten. The sequenced material came from PBMCs or a T cell subset sorted from them (not recorded which). The source of this sequence is a man aged 18 to 30 who had mild COVID-19 (a few samples of this study predate the infection). Cell type and time point are not known.

The CDR3 DNA reads TGCGCCAGCAGCCGTACCCCCAGGAGCTCCTACAATGAGCAGTTCTTC. As protein: CASSRTPRSSYNEQFF. The chain employs TRBV5-1 and TRBJ2-1; no clear D. Germline V gene lookup returns CDR1 SGHRS and CDR2 YFSETQ. The V end was cut by 4 bases, the J end by 0 bases, with 14 bases between. The CDR3 extends over 16 amino acids.